The following is a T cell receptor beta chain sequence with its context. Germline CDR1 is LNHNV and CDR2 is YYDKDF (reference sequence). J lost 2 bases, V lost 6 bases, and 1 base had no gene match. The CDR3 covers 13 residues. These data are taken from a study of CD8 T cells in ankylosing spondylitis. One entry per CDR3 protein, called by TCRdb with MiXCR from the 5' RACE reads. Of about 190,000 distinct CDR3 sequences in the sample, over 10% are singletons; the top ten hold 8% to 13%. What was sequenced was blood, either unsorted or a sorted T cell fraction (not recorded which). The chain couples TRBV15 to TRBJ2-7, with 10 bases that match TRBD1. This sequence was found in a female donor with ankylosing spondylitis or in good health (not recorded which). DNA for the CDR3: TGTGCCACCAGGACAGGGGGCACCTACGAGCAGTACTTC. It is translated as CATRTGGTYEQYF.